This TCR beta chain was captured by sequencing in a study of T cell responses to AZD1222 COVID-19 vaccine. General study points: Among the donors, most were white British and more were female, and clonal diversity was possibly underestimated. Repertoire sampling was restricted to post-peak T cell response timepoints.

Assay: immunoSEQ multiplex PCR; the TCRdb copy retains only in-frame clones and omits some. Of roughly 90,000 clones listed, more than 70% are singletons. Pooling of second doses given at about 4 or about 12 weeks was done. Germline values: CDR1 MRHNA, CDR2 SNTAGT. The germline V and J ends were trimmed by 0 bases and 0 bases, with 9 bases remaining between them. The length of the CDR3 is 17 residues. Turning to this clone: No antigen is known for it.

The V call is TRBV6-4, the J call TRBJ1-6; no reliable D call. The receptor's source is an adult who received the AZD1222 COVID-19 vaccine. The starting material was peripheral blood, obtained 28 days after the second AZD1222 dose. The CDR3 sequence: CASSDSRGSSYNSPLHF. CDR3 DNA sequence: TGTGCCAGCAGTGACTCCCGTGGGAGCTCCTATAATTCACCCCTCCACTTT.